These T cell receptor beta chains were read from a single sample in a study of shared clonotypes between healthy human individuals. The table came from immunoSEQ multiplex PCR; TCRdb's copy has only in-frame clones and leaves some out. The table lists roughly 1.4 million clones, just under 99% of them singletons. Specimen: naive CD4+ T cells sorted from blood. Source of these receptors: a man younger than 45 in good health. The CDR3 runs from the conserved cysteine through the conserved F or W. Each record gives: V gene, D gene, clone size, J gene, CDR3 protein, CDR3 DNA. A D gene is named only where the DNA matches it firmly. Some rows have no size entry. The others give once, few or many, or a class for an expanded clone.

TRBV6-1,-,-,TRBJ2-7,CASSSTYEQYF,TGTGCCAGCAGTAGCACCTACGAGCAGTACTTC
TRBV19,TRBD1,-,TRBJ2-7,CASSPGGGDRTTYEQYF,TGTGCCAGTAGTCCAGGAGGTGGGGACAGGACGACCTACGAGCAGTACTTC
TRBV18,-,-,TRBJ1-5,CASSPNPPSGVWNQPQHF,TGTGCCAGCTCACCAAACCCTCCCTCCGGGGTATGGAATCAGCCCCAGCATTTT
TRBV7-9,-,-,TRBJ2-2,CASSSPPQDHGELFF,TGTGCCAGCAGCTCTCCTCCCCAGGACCACGGGGAGCTGTTTTTT
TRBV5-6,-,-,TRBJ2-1,CASSLVGIGDEQFF,TGTGCCAGCAGCTTGGTCGGGATTGGAGATGAGCAGTTCTTC
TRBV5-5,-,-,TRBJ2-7,CASSPSDGWAYEQYF,TGTGCCAGCAGCCCTTCGGACGGTTGGGCCTACGAGCAGTACTTC
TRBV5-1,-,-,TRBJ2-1,CASSSRPQANNEQFF,TGCGCCAGCAGTTCTAGGCCCCAGGCGAACAATGAGCAGTTCTTC
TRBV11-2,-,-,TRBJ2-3,CASSRTDTQYF,TGTGCCAGCAGCCGAACAGATACGCAGTATTTT
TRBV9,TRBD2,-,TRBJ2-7,CASSPRSGRGPYEQYF,TGTGCCAGCAGCCCACGTAGCGGGAGAGGGCCCTACGAGCAGTACTTC
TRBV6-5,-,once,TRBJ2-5,CASSQLETQYF,TGTGCCAGCAGCCAACTTGAGACCCAGTACTTC
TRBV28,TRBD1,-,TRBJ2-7,CASRPDRASYEQYF,TGTGCCAGCAGACCGGACAGGGCCTCCTACGAGCAGTACTTC
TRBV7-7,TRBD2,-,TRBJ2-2,CASSLTAGVGTGELFF,TGTGCCAGCAGCTTAACAGCGGGAGTTGGAACCGGGGAGCTGTTTTTT
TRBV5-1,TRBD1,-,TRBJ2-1,CASRQGSGTGHYNEQFF,TGCGCCAGCAGGCAGGGATCCGGGACAGGGCATTACAATGAGCAGTTCTTC
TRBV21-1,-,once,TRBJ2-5,CASPWEEQETQYF,TGTGCCAGCCCCTGGGAGGAACAAGAGACCCAGTACTTC
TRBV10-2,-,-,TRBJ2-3,CASSGSPSTDTQYF,TGCGCCAGCAGCGGCAGTCCGAGCACAGATACGCAGTATTTT
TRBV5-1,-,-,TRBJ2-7,CASSFPGTGYEQYF,TGCGCCAGCAGCTTCCCGGGAACCGGCTACGAGCAGTACTTC
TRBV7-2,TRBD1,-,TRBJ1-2,CASSLRQGGYGYTF,TGTGCCAGCAGCTTAAGACAGGGTGGTTATGGCTACACCTTC
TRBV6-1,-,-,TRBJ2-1,CASNNYKGEQFF,TGTGCCAGCAACAACTATAAAGGTGAGCAGTTCTTC
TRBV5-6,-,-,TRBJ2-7,CASSFRLPVGTEQYF,TGTGCCAGCAGCTTCCGACTCCCAGTTGGCACCGAGCAGTACTTC
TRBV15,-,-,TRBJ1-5,CATSSGTQSNQPQHF,TGTGCCACCAGCAGCGGGACGCAAAGCAATCAGCCCCAGCATTTT
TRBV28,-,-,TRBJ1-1,CASTRGIMNTEAFF,TGTGCCAGCACTAGAGGGATTATGAACACTGAAGCTTTCTTT
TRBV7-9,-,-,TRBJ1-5,CASSRQLNQPQHF,TGTGCCAGCAGCCGCCAGCTCAATCAGCCCCAGCATTTT
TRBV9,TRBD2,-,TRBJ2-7,CASSADLAGGYEQYF,TGTGCCAGCAGCGCTGATCTAGCGGGAGGCTACGAGCAGTACTTC
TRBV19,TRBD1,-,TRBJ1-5,CASRDRSNQPQHF,TGTGCCAGCCGGGACAGGAGCAATCAGCCCCAGCATTTT
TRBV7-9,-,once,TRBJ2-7,CASGVAGEQYF,TGTGCCAGCGGCGTGGCGGGCGAGCAGTACTTC
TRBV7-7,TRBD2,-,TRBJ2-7,CASSAAAGGVYEQYF,TGTGCCAGCAGCGCGGCGGCGGGAGGGGTCTACGAGCAGTACTTC
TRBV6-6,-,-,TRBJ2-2,CASGPGITGELFF,TGTGCCAGCGGGCCGGGGATCACCGGGGAGCTGTTTTTT
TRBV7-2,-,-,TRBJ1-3,CASSSGSGNTIYF,TGTGCCAGCAGCTCAGGGTCCGGAAACACCATATATTTT
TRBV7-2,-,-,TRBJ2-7,CASSFHRDNEQYF,TGTGCCAGCAGCTTTCATCGGGATAACGAGCAGTACTTC
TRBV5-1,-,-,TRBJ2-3,CASSTASRVDTQYF,TGCGCCAGCAGCACTGCATCCAGGGTTGATACGCAGTATTTT
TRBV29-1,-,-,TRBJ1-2,CSVEHPPFGYTF,TGCAGCGTTGAACACCCCCCTTTTGGCTACACCTTC
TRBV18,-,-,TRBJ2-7,CASSGQGGDEQYF,TGTGCCAGCTCAGGTCAGGGGGGCGACGAGCAGTACTTC
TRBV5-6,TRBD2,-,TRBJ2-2,CATTSSGRTGELFF,TGTGCCACCACGTCTAGCGGGCGCACCGGGGAGCTGTTTTTT
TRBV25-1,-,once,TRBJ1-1,CASSDAPGLTEAFF,TGTGCCAGCAGTGATGCCCCGGGGTTAACTGAAGCTTTCTTT
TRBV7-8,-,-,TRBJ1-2,CASSFNRVENYGYTF,TGTGCCAGCAGCTTCAACAGGGTAGAGAACTATGGCTACACCTTC
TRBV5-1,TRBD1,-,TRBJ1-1,CASSLGTGGREAFF,TGCGCCAGCAGCTTGGGGACAGGGGGCAGGGAAGCTTTCTTT
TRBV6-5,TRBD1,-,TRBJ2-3,CASSYRGRSTDTQYF,TGTGCCAGCAGTTACAGGGGGCGAAGCACAGATACGCAGTATTTT
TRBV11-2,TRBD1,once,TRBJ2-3,CASSLVGQGSTDTQYF,TGTGCCAGCAGCTTAGTTGGACAGGGCAGCACAGATACGCAGTATTTT
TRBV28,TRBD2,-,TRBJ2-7,CASSLRPSGSSGEQYF,TGTGCCAGCAGTTTACGTCCCAGCGGGAGTTCGGGCGAGCAGTACTTC
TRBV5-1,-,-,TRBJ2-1,CASSILGVGEQFF,TGCGCCAGCAGTATATTGGGGGTTGGTGAGCAGTTCTTC
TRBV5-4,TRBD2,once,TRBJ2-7,CASSYPGLESYEQYF,TGTGCCAGCAGTTATCCGGGACTAGAGTCCTACGAGCAGTACTTC
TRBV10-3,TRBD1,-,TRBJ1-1,CAISGTGGTEAFF,TGTGCCATCAGTGGGACAGGGGGCACTGAAGCTTTCTTT
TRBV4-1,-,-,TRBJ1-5,CASSQEEGDQPQHF,TGCGCCAGCAGCCAAGAGGAGGGTGACCAGCCCCAGCATTTT
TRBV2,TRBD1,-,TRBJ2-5,CASSTQGPGETQYF,TGTGCCAGCAGCACACAGGGGCCAGGGGAGACCCAGTACTTC
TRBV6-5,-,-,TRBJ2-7,CASSYTRMGRAYEQYF,TGTGCCAGCAGTTACACGAGAATGGGGCGGGCCTACGAGCAGTACTTC
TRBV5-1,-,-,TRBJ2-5,CASSLAPLQETQYF,TGCGCCAGCAGCTTGGCGCCCCTACAAGAGACCCAGTACTTC
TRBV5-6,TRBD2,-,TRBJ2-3,CASSDSGLAGVSTQYF,TGTGCCAGCAGCGACTCGGGACTAGCGGGAGTTAGTACGCAGTATTTT
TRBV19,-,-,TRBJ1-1,CASSILGVTEAFF,TGTGCCAGTAGTATATTAGGGGTGACTGAAGCTTTCTTT
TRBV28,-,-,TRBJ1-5,CASSLRSQPQHF,TGTGCCAGCAGTCTGCGGAGTCAGCCCCAGCATTTT
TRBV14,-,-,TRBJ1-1,CASSHLTATNTEAFF,TGTGCCAGCAGCCATTTGACAGCCACGAACACTGAAGCTTTCTTT
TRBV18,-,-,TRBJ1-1,CASSPTLNTEAFF,TGTGCCAGCTCACCGACTTTGAACACTGAAGCTTTCTTT